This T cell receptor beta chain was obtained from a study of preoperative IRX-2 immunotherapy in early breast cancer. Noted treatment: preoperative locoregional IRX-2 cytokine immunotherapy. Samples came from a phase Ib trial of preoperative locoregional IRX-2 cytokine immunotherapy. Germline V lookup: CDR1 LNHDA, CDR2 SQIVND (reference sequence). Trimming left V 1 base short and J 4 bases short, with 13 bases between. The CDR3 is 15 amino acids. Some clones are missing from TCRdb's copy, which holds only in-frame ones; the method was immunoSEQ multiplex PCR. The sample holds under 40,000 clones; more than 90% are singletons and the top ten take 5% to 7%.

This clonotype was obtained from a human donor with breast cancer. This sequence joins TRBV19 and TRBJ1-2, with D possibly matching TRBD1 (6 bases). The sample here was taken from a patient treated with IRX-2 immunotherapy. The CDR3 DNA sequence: TGTGCCAGTAGTATAGTGGCAGGGGATGGCTATGGCTACACCTTC. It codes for CASSIVAGDGYGYTF. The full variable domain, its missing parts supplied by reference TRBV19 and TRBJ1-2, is DGGITQSPKYLFRKEGQNVTLSCEQNLNHDAMYWYRQDPGQGLRLIYYSQIVNDFQKGDIAEGYSVSREKKESFPLTVTSAQKNPTAFYLCASSIVAGDGYGYTFGSGTRLTVV.